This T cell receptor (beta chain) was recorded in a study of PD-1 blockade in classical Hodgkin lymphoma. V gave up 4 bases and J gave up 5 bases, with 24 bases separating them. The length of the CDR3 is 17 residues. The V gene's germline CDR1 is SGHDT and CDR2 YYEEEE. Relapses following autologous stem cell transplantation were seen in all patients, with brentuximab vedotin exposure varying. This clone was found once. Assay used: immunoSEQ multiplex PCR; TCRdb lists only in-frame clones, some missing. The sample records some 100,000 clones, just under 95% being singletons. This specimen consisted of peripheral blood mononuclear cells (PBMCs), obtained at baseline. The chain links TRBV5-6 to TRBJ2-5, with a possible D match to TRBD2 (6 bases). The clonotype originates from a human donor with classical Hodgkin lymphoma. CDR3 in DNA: TGTGCCAGCAGCCACCCGGCCGTTGTCGCAGGGAGGGAGACCCAGTACTTC. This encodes CASSHPAVVAGRETQYF.